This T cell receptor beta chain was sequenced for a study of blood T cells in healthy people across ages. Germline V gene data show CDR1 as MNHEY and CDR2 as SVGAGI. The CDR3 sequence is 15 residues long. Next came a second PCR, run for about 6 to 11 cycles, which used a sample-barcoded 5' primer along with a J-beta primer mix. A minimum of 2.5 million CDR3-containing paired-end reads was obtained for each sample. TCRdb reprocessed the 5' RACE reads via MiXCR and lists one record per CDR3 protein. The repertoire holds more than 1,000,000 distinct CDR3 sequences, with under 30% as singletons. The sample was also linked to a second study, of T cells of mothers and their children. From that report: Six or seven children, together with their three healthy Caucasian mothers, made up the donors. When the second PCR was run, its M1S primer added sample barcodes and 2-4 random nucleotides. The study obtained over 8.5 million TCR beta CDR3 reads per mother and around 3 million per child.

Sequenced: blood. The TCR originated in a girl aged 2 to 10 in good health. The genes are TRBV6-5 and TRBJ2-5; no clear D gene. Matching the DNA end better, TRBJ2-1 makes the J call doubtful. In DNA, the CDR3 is TGTGCCAGCAGCCGGAGTGGCGGTAGAGTCTATGAGCAGTTCTTC. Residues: CASSRSGGRVYEQFF.